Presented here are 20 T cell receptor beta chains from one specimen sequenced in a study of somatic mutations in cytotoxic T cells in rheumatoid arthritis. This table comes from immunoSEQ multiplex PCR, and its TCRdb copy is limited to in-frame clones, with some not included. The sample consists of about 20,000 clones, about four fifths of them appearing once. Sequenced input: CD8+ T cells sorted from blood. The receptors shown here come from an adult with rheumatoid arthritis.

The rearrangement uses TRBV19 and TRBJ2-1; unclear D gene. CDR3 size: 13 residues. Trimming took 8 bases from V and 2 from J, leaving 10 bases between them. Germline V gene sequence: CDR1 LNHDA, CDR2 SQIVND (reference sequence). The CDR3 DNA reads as TGTGCCAGTTCTTACACCCCCTACAATGAGCAGTTCTTC. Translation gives CASSYTPYNEQFF.

The CDR3 nucleotides are TGTGCCAGCAGCGTAGACAGGGGGCGTTTCGATGAGCAGTTCTTC. Amino acid sequence: CASSVDRGRFDEQFF. The chain carries TRBV9 and TRBJ2-1, with 9 bases that match TRBD1. The CDR3 has 15 amino acids. V lost 0 bases to trimming and J lost 8 bases; unmatched junction nucleotides: 6. Germline lookup yields CDR1 SGDLS and CDR2 YYNGEE. Filled out from reference TRBV9 and TRBJ2-1, the complete variable domain reads DSGVTQTPKHLITATGQRVTLRCSPRSGDLSVYWYQQSLDQGLQFLIQYYNGEERAKGNILERFSAQQFPDLHSELNLSSLELGDSALYFCASSVDRGRFDEQFFGPGTRLTVL.

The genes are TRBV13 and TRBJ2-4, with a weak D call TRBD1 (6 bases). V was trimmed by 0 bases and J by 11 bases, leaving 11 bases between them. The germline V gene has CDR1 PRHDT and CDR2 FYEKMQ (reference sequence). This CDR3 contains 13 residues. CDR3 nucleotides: TGTGCCAGCAGCTTAGGGACAGGCCAACTTCAGTACTTC. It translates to CASSLGTGQLQYF.

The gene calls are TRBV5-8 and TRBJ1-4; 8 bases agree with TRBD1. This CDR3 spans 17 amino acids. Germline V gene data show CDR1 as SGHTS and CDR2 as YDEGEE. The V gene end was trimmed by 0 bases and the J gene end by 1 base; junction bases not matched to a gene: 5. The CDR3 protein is CASSLVKGTGTNEKLFF. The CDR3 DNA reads TGTGCCAGCAGCTTGGTTAAGGGGACAGGAACTAATGAAAAACTGTTTTTT. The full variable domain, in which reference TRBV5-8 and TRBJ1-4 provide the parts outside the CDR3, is EAGVTQSPTHLIKTRGQQATLRCSPISGHTSVYWYQQALGLGLQFLLWYDEGEERNRGNFPPRFSGRQFPNYSSELNVNALELEDSALYLCASSLVKGTGTNEKLFFGSGTQLSVL.

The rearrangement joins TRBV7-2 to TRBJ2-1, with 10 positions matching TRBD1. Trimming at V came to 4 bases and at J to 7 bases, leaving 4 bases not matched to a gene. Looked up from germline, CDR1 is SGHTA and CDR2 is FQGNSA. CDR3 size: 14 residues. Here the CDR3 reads CASSSWTGGNEQFF. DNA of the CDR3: TGTGCCAGCAGCTCGTGGACAGGGGGGAATGAGCAGTTCTTC.

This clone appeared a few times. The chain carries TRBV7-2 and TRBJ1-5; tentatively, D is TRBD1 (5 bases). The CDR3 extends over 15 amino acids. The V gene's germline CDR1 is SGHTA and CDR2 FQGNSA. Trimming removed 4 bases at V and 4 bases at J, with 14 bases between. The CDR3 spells CASSSPDMGNQPQHF. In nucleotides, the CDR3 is TGTGCCAGCAGCTCCCCGGACATGGGAAATCAGCCCCAGCATTTT.

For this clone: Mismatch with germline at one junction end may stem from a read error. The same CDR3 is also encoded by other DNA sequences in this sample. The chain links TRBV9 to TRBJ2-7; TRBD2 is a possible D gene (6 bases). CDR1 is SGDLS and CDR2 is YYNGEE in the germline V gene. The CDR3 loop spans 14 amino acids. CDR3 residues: CASSSRDSRVEQYF. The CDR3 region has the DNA TGTGCCAGCAGCTCCCGGGACTCGCGCGTCGAGCAGTACTTT.

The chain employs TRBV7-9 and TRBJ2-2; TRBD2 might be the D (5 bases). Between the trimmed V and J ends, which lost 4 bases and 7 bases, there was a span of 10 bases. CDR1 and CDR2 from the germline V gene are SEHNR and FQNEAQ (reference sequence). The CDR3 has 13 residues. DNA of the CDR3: TGTGCCAGCAGCTATCCGGGAATCGGGGAGCTGTTTTTT. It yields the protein CASSYPGIGELFF.

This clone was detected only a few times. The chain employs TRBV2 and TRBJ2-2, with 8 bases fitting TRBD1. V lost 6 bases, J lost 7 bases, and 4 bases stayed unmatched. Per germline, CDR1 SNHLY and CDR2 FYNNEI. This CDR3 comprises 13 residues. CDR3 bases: TGTGCCAGCAGGGCTGACAGGGGCGGGGAGCTGTTTTTT. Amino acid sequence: CASRADRGGELFF. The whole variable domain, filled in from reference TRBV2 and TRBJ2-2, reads EPEVTQTPSHQVTQMGQEVILRCVPISNHLYFYWYRQILGQKVEFLVSFYNNEISEKSEIFDDQFSVERPDGSNFTLKIRSTKLEDSAMYFCASRADRGGELFFGEGSRLTVL.

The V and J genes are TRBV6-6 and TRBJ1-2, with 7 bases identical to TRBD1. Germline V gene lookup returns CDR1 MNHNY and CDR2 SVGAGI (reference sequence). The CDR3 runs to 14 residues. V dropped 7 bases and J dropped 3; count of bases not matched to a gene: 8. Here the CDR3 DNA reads TGTGCCAGCATGATCAGGGGGAGCTACTATGGCTACACCTTC. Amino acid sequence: CASMIRGSYYGYTF.

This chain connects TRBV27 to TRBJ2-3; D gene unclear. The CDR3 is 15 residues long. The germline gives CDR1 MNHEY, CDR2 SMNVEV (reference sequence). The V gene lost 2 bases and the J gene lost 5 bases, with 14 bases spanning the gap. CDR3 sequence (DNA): TGTGCCAGCAGTTTACTCCCTCTCTCAGGAGATACGCAGTATTTT. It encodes CASSLLPLSGDTQYF.

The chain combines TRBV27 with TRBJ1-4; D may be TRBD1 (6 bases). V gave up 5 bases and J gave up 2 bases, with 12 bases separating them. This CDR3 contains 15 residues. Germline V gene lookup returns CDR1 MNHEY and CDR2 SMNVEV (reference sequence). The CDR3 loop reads CASSPVGATNEKLFF. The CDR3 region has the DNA TGTGCCAGCAGTCCCGTGGGGGCGACTAATGAAAAACTGTTTTTT.

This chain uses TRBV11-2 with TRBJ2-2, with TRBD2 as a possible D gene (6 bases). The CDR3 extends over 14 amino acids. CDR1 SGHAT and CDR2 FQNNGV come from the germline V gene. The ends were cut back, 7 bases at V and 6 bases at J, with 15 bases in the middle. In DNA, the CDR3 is TGTGCCAGCACCCAGATGTGGGGGGCCGGGGAGCTGTTTTTT. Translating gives CASTQMWGAGELFF.

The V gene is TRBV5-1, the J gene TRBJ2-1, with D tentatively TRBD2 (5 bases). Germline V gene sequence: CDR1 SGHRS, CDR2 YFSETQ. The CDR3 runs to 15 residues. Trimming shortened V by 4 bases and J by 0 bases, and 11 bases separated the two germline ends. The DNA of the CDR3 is TGCGCCAGCAGCGAGCGGTCCAGCTCCTACAATGAGCAGTTCTTC. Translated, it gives CASSERSSSYNEQFF.

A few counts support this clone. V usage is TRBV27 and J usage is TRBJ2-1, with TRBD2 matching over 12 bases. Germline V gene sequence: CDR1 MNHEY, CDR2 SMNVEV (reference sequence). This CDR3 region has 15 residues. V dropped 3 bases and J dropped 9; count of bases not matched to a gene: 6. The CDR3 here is CASSFSPSGGGEQFF. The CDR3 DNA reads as TGTGCCAGCAGTTTTTCCCCTAGCGGGGGGGGTGAGCAGTTCTTC.

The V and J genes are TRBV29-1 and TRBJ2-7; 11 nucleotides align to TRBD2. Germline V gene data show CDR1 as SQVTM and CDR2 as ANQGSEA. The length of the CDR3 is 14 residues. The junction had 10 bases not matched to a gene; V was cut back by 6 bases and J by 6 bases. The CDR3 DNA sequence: TGCAGCGTCCTAGCGGGAGGCCTTCCGGGCGAGCAGTACTTC. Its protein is CSVLAGGLPGEQYF.

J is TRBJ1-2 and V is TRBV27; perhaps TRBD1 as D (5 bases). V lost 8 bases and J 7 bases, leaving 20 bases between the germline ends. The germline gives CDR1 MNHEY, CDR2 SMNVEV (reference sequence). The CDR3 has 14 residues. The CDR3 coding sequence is TGTGCCAGCCGCCTCCGGGGGGGAGTAGGTGGCTACACCTTC. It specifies CASRLRGGVGGYTF.

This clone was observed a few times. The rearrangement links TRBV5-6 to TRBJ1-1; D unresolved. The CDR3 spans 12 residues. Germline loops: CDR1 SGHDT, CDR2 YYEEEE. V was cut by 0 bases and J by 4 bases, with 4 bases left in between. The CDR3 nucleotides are TGTGCCAGCAGCTTGGGTCTCACTGAAGCTTTCTTT. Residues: CASSLGLTEAFF.

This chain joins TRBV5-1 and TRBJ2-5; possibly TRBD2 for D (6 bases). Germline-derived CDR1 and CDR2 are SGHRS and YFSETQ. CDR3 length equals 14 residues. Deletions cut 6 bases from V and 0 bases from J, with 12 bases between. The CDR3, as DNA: TGCGCCAGCACCTACGGGGACTACCAAGAGACCCAGTACTTC. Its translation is CASTYGDYQETQYF.

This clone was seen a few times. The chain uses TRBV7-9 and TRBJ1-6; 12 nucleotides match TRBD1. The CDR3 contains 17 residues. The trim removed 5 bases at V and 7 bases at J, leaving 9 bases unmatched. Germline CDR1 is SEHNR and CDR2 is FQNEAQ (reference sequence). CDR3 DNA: TGTGCCAGCAGCCGGGACAGGGGGCCCACGGGGAATTCACCCCTCCACTTT. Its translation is CASSRDRGPTGNSPLHF.